Following are 22 T cell receptor beta chains from one sample sequenced in a study. TCRdb itself ran the RT-PCR reads through MiXCR, one entry per CDR3 protein. The data contain hundreds of thousands of distinct CDR3 sequences, approximately 15% of them seen just once; the ten biggest clones take up 3% to 4.5%. The sample taken for sequencing was memory CD4+ T cells from blood. All receptors come from a female donor in good health, serving as a healthy control.

The genes are TRBV7-2 and TRBJ1-3, with unresolved D. CDR3 length: 15 amino acids. Germline V lookup: CDR1 SGHTA, CDR2 FQGNSA. The ends were cut back, 2 bases at V and 0 bases at J, with 8 bases in the middle. CDR3 protein: CASSLTDDSGNTIYF. In DNA form, the CDR3 reads TGTGCCAGCAGCTTAACAGACGACTCTGGAAACACCATATATTTT. Full variable domain (rest looked up from reference TRBV7-2 and TRBJ1-3): GAGVSQSPSNKVTEKGKDVELRCDPISGHTALYWYRQSLGQGLEFLIYFQGNSAPDKSGLPSDRFSAERTGGSVSTLTIQRTQQEDSAVYLCASSLTDDSGNTIYFGEGSWLTVV.

The V and J genes are TRBV24-1 and TRBJ2-3; D unclear. Germline CDR1 KGHDR, CDR2 SFDVKD. This CDR3 region has 12 residues. V shed 7 bases and J shed 4 bases, with 8 bases lying between them. The DNA for the CDR3 is TGTGCCACCAGGTCGTCCGCAGATACGCAGTATTTT. This encodes CATRSSADTQYF.

This clonotype was observed many times. The chain carries TRBV5-6 and TRBJ2-1; a possible D gene is TRBD2 (6 bases). The CDR3 runs to 17 residues. In germline, CDR1 is SGHDT, CDR2 YYEEEE. V was pared by 3 bases and J by 4 bases, with 20 bases between. The CDR3 loop reads CASSSPIEAGNYNEQFF. CDR3 DNA sequence: TGTGCCAGCAGCTCCCCGATAGAGGCGGGAAATTACAATGAGCAGTTCTTC.

The rearrangement uses TRBV5-1 and TRBJ1-3, with D perhaps matching TRBD1 (6 bases). In germline, CDR1 is SGHRS, CDR2 YFSETQ. Trimming cost V 2 bases and J 2 bases, with 14 bases left between them. CDR3 length equals 16 residues. CDR3 region: CASSFGTGHTGNTIYF. In DNA form, the CDR3 reads TGCGCCAGCAGCTTCGGTACAGGGCACACTGGAAACACCATATATTTT.

This clonotype was observed many times. The rearrangement links TRBV10-3 to TRBJ2-4, with D hard to call. CDR3 length: 11 residues. Germline V CDR1 and CDR2: ENHRY, SYGVKD. With 3 bases removed from V and 15 bases from J, the gap between germline ends came to 12 bases. The CDR3 DNA follows: TGTGCCATCAGTGAATCGGGTGCCCTGTACTTC. Translating gives CAISESGALYF.

In its sample, this clonotype was seen a few times. V usage is TRBV12-3 or TRBV12-4 and J usage is TRBJ1-4; 9 positions agree with TRBD1. V lost 6 bases and J lost 5; bases outside the gene matches: 7. The CDR3 extends over 15 amino acids. The CDR3 DNA sequence: TGTGCCAGCAGACTTTCGACAGGGGGGAATGAAAAACTGTTTTTT. Protein sequence: CASRLSTGGNEKLFF.

The chain joins TRBV28 to TRBJ2-1, with D unresolved. V was pared by 5 bases and J by 5 bases, with 13 bases between. The CDR3 is 14 residues long. Germline V gene sequence: CDR1 MDHEN, CDR2 SYDVKM. The chain's CDR3 is CASSRYNSDNEQFF. For the CDR3, the DNA is TGTGCCAGCAGTCGATACAATTCTGACAATGAGCAGTTCTTC.

The chain is built from TRBV20-1 and TRBJ2-1, with unresolved D. The CDR3 extends over 13 amino acids. Trimming cost V 0 bases and J 6 bases, with 9 bases left between them. CDR1 and CDR2 from the germline V gene are DFQATT and SNEGSKA (reference sequence). The CDR3 nucleotides read TGCAGTGCTAGAGAGGGTAGCCCCAATGAGCAGTTCTTC. Its translation: CSAREGSPNEQFF.

The chain employs TRBV20-1 and TRBJ1-1; D gene unclear. The CDR3 consists of 14 residues. V lost 5 bases and J 1 base, leaving 14 bases between the germline ends. CDR1 DFQATT and CDR2 SNEGSKA come from the germline V gene (reference sequence). The CDR3 protein is CSAPQSAGNTEAFF. In nucleotides, the CDR3 is TGCAGTGCTCCTCAAAGCGCAGGGAACACTGAAGCTTTCTTT.

This rearrangement joins TRBV2 to TRBJ1-2; perhaps TRBD1 as D (5 bases). CDR3 size: 14 residues. From germline, CDR1 is SNHLY and CDR2 FYNNEI. Trimming removed 3 bases from V and 3 bases from J, with 11 bases in between. DNA for the CDR3: TGTGCCAGCAGTGAGTTCCAGGGTCACTATGGCTACACCTTC. Amino acids: CASSEFQGHYGYTF.

The genes are TRBV7-2 and TRBJ1-5; D not resolved. CDR3 size: 12 residues. V lost 5 bases to trimming and J lost 5 bases, with 7 bases between them. The V gene's germline CDR1 is SGHTA and CDR2 FQGNSA. The DNA for the CDR3 is TGTGCCAGCAGCCGCCGGGATCAGCCCCAGCATTTT. This encodes CASSRRDQPQHF.

This rearrangement joins TRBV3-1 to TRBJ1-2; D is uncertain. CDR1 is LGHDT, CDR2 YNNKEL, per germline (reference sequence). This CDR3 is built from 16 residues. Trimming left V 3 bases short and J 0 bases short, with 14 bases between. The CDR3 is CASSQPYRNANYGYTF. CDR3 bases: TGTGCCAGCAGCCAGCCCTACAGAAATGCTAACTATGGCTACACCTTC.

A few counts support this clonotype. The chain combines TRBV7-2 with TRBJ2-5; TRBD2 matches 12 bases. Germline lookup yields CDR1 SGHTA and CDR2 FQGNSA. Unmatched junction bases numbered 8, after V lost 5 bases and J lost 4 bases. The CDR3 has 16 amino acids. The CDR3 coding sequence is TGTGCCAGCAGCCCCCCACGACTAGCGGGAGTAGAGACCCAGTACTTC. As protein: CASSPPRLAGVETQYF.

This clonotype was counted many times. The chain links TRBV7-7 to TRBJ2-3, with unresolved D. The V end was cut by 5 bases, the J end by 4 bases, with 13 bases between. The CDR3 runs 14 residues. Germline V gene data show CDR1 as SSHAT and CDR2 as FNYEAQ (reference sequence). The CDR3 nucleotides read TGTGCCAGCAGCGCCGTGAGTTCGGCAGATACGCAGTATTTT. Protein: CASSAVSSADTQYF.

The V gene is TRBV5-1, the J gene TRBJ2-7, with 7 bases aligning to TRBD2. V shed 2 bases and J 5 bases; nucleotides not matched to a gene: 10. CDR1 SGHRS and CDR2 YFSETQ come from the germline V gene. The CDR3 runs to 15 residues. This CDR3 reads CASSLTTSPTNEQYF. CDR3 nucleotides: TGCGCCAGCAGCTTAACGACTAGCCCCACCAACGAGCAGTACTTC.

This clonotype was picked up many times. The CDR3 loop reads CASSSYGLASMWYF. The CDR3 region has the DNA TGTGCCAGCAGCTCTTACGGACTAGCAAGTATGTGGTATTTT. V usage is TRBV5-6 and J usage is TRBJ2-3; 8 bases align to TRBD2. CDR3 length equals 14 residues. The ends lost 3 bases at V and 14 bases at J; junction bases unmatched: 14. Germline assignment: CDR1 SGHDT and CDR2 YYEEEE. Combining the CDR3 with reference TRBV5-6 and TRBJ2-3 gives the whole variable domain DAGVTQSPTHLIKTRGQQVTLRCSPKSGHDTVSWYQQALGQGPQFIFQYYEEEERQRGNFPDRFSGHQFPNYSSELNVNALLLGDSALYLCASSSYGLASMWYFGPGTRLTVL.

Only a few counts were recorded for this clonotype. V gene TRBV5-5 combines with J gene TRBJ2-2; TRBD1 is a possible D gene (5 bases). The CDR3 runs to 16 residues. Germline CDR1 reads SGHKS; CDR2 reads YYEKEE (reference sequence). V dropped 4 bases and J dropped 2 bases, with 15 bases sitting between them. Here the CDR3 reads CASSRQWGGNTGELFF. In nucleotides, the CDR3 is TGTGCCAGCAGCCGCCAATGGGGCGGTAACACCGGGGAGCTGTTTTTT.

V is TRBV4-2 and J is TRBJ2-1; 10 bases fit TRBD2. From germline, CDR1 is LGHNA and CDR2 YNFKEQ. V shed 1 base, J shed 0 bases, and the junction held 12 bases outside the gene matches. The CDR3 covers 20 residues. This CDR3 is CASSQVRASGSLGSYNEQFF. CDR3 DNA: TGTGCCAGCAGCCAAGTTAGGGCTAGCGGGAGCCTTGGCTCCTACAATGAGCAGTTCTTC.

This clonotype has more than one count but fewer than ten. The chain carries TRBV11-2 and TRBJ2-5; D not resolved. Per germline, CDR1 SGHAT and CDR2 FQNNGV. This CDR3 is built from 12 residues. V was clipped by 3 bases and J by 5 bases, with 7 bases between them. CDR3 residues: CASSLMQETQYF. In nucleotides, the CDR3 is TGTGCCAGCAGCTTGATGCAGGAGACCCAGTACTTC.

This clonotype has a handful of counts. The V and J genes are TRBV20-1 and TRBJ2-3, with 9 bases lining up with TRBD1. In germline, CDR1 is DFQATT, CDR2 SNEGSKA (reference sequence). Trimming removed 6 bases from V and 6 bases from J; junction bases left unmatched: 10. This CDR3 contains 14 residues. Here the CDR3 reads CSAGQGAPADTQYF. CDR3 coding DNA: TGCAGTGCGGGACAGGGCGCCCCCGCGGATACGCAGTATTTT.

With regard to this clonotype: One end of the junction does not line up with germline, which may come from a read error. The chain combines TRBV4-3 with TRBJ1-5, with D unclear. The CDR3 sequence is 15 residues long. CDR1 and CDR2 from the germline V gene are LGHNA and YSLEER. This chain's CDR3 is CASGQEAWANQPQHF. CDR3 coding DNA: TGCGCCAGCGGCCAAGAAGCCTGGGCCAATCAGCCCCAGCATTTT.

The genes are TRBV27 and TRBJ1-4; 8 bases align to TRBD1. The CDR3 has 16 amino acids. The J segment lost 7 bases and the V segment lost 3 bases, leaving 10 bases of the junction unmatched. CDR1 is MNHEY, CDR2 SMNVEV, per germline (reference sequence). This CDR3 reads CASSFVRGQGAEKLFF. Here the CDR3 DNA reads TGTGCCAGCAGTTTCGTCCGGGGGCAGGGGGCTGAAAAACTGTTTTTT. Full variable domain (missing parts from reference TRBV27 and TRBJ1-4): EAQVTQNPRYLITVTGKKLTVTCSQNMNHEYMSWYRQDPGLGLRQIYYSMNVEVTDKGDVPEGYKVSRKEKRNFPLILESPSPNQTSLYFCASSFVRGQGAEKLFFGSGTQLSVL.